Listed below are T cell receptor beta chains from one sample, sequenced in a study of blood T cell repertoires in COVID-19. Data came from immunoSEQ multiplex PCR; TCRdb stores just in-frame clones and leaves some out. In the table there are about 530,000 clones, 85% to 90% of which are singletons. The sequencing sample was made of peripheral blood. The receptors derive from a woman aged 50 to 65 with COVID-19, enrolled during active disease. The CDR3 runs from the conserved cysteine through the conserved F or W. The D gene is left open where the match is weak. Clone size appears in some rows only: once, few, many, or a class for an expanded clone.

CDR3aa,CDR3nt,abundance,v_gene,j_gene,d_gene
CAWSVSPGANYGYTF,TGTGCCTGGAGTGTATCCCCAGGGGCGAACTATGGCTACACCTTC,.,TRBV30,TRBJ1-2,.
CASTSLLAGNYEQYF,TGTGCCAGCACCTCCTTACTAGCGGGGAACTACGAGCAGTACTTC,.,TRBV6-5,TRBJ2-7,TRBD2
CASSLVGRDRNGELFF,TGTGCCAGCAGCTTAGTAGGCAGGGATCGAAACGGGGAGCTGTTTTTT,.,TRBV7-2,TRBJ2-2,.
CASSLRGGRGETQYF,TGTGCCAGCAGCTTACGAGGGGGTAGAGGAGAGACCCAGTACTTC,.,TRBV7-3,TRBJ2-5,.
CASSAERGISYNEQFF,TGTGCCAGCAGTGCGGAGAGGGGGATATCCTACAATGAGCAGTTCTTC,.,TRBV2,TRBJ2-1,.
CASSRPRRGDTGELFF,TGCGCCAGCAGCCGCCCTCGCCGGGGGGACACCGGGGAGCTGTTTTTT,.,TRBV4-1,TRBJ2-2,TRBD2
CASSRTGGGGANEQFF,TGTGCCAGCAGCCGTACCGGGGGAGGGGGGGCAAATGAGCAGTTCTTC,.,TRBV4-2,TRBJ2-1,.
CASSLVPGGTEAFF,TGCGCCAGCAGCTTGGTGCCAGGGGGCACTGAAGCTTTCTTT,.,TRBV5-1,TRBJ1-1,TRBD1
CASSYPGTREQYF,TGTGCCAGCAGTTACCCTGGGACACGCGAGCAGTACTTC,.,TRBV6-6,TRBJ2-7,.
CASSGRSKGLNSYEQYF,TGTGCCAGCAGCGGGCGGAGTAAGGGGCTTAACTCCTACGAGCAGTACTTC,.,TRBV21-1,TRBJ2-7,.
CASSQVGGSLDSPLHF,TGTGCCAGCAGCCAAGTCGGAGGATCATTGGATTCACCCCTCCACTTT,.,TRBV3-1/TRBV3-2,TRBJ1-6,.
CASREGLAAYNEQFF,TGTGCCAGCAGGGAAGGACTAGCGGCTTACAATGAGCAGTTCTTC,.,TRBV6-1,TRBJ2-1,TRBD2
CASSTPRDRSSYEQYF,TGTGCCAGCAGCACACCACGGGACAGGAGCTCCTACGAGCAGTACTTC,.,TRBV9,TRBJ2-7,TRBD1
CASSGRDSIDGYTF,TGTGCCAGCAGCGGGCGGGACAGTATCGATGGCTACACCTTC,.,TRBV28,TRBJ1-2,TRBD1
CASSVDPGGGDGYTF,TGTGCCAGCAGCGTAGATCCAGGGGGCGGGGATGGCTACACCTTC,.,TRBV9,TRBJ1-2,TRBD1
CASSVGILQPQHF,TGTGCCAGCAGCGTAGGTATTCTCCAGCCCCAGCATTTT,.,TRBV9,TRBJ1-5,.
CASSVIGVFIHF,TGTGCCAGCAGTGTTATAGGGGTTTTTATTCACTTT,.,TRBV2,TRBJ1-6,.
CASSLDNYDFSYEQYF,TGTGCCAGCAGTTTGGACAATTATGACTTCTCCTACGAGCAGTACTTC,.,TRBV7-9,TRBJ2-7,.
CAWETTGYGYTF,TGTGCCTGGGAGACGACAGGCTATGGCTACACCTTC,once,TRBV30,TRBJ1-2,.
CASSPRGSPSYEQYF,TGTGCCAGCAGTCCCAGGGGGTCCCCCTCCTACGAGCAGTACTTC,.,TRBV6-5,TRBJ2-7,TRBD1
CASSQGESGPSSDTQYF,TGCGCCAGCAGCCAAGGGGAGAGCGGGCCATCCTCCGATACGCAGTATTTT,.,TRBV4-1,TRBJ2-3,.
CASSLGGGNTEAFF,TGTGCCAGCAGCTTAGGAGGGGGGAACACTGAAGCTTTCTTT,.,TRBV11-3,TRBJ1-1,.
CASSYSRQKLDYGYTF,TGTGCCAGCAGTTACTCGAGACAAAAACTCGACTATGGCTACACCTTC,.,TRBV6-6,TRBJ1-2,.
CASSERIAGTGGEFF,TGTGCCAGCAGTGAGAGAATAGCGGGGACGGGAGGGGAGTTCTTC,.,TRBV2,TRBJ2-1,TRBD2
CASSPTDYRISNQPQHF,TGTGCCAGCAGTCCGACAGATTATAGAATTAGCAATCAGCCCCAGCATTTT,.,TRBV2,TRBJ1-5,.
CASSPPPPSYEQYF,TGTGCCAGCTCACCACCGCCGCCTAGCTACGAGCAGTACTTC,.,TRBV18,TRBJ2-7,.
CASSLTGQGNTIYF,TGTGCCAGCAGCTTAACAGGGCAAGGAAACACCATATATTTT,.,TRBV7-2,TRBJ1-3,.
CSASPTNGWTEAFF,TGCAGTGCTAGTCCTACCAATGGTTGGACTGAAGCTTTCTTT,.,TRBV20-1,TRBJ1-1,.
CASSHRAVEQYF,TGTGCCAGCAGTCACAGGGCGGTCGAGCAGTACTTC,.,TRBV11-2,TRBJ2-7,.
CASSKTGGRDTEAFF,TGTGCCAGCAGTAAGACAGGGGGTAGGGACACTGAAGCTTTCTTT,.,TRBV2,TRBJ1-1,TRBD1
CASSGPGRIGEQYF,TGTGCCAGCAGCGGGCCAGGGCGAATTGGGGAGCAGTACTTC,.,TRBV14,TRBJ2-7,.
CASSFSPTGANTEAFF,TGTGCCAGCTCTTTTTCGCCGACAGGGGCGAACACTGAAGCTTTCTTT,few,TRBV18,TRBJ1-1,TRBD1
CASTLTGGDYYGYTF,TGTGCCAGCACCCTGACAGGGGGCGATTATTATGGCTACACCTTC,.,TRBV28,TRBJ1-2,TRBD1
CASALWAGQRGYGYTF,TGTGCCAGCGCCCTCTGGGCGGGACAGCGAGGCTATGGCTACACCTTC,.,TRBV5-6,TRBJ1-2,TRBD1
CASSSSGQGAGYGYTF,TGTGCCAGTAGTTCATCGGGACAGGGGGCTGGTTATGGCTACACCTTC,.,TRBV19,TRBJ1-2,TRBD1
CASSDRGHHYEQYF,TGTGCCAGTTCCGACAGGGGCCACCACTACGAGCAGTACTTC,.,TRBV19,TRBJ2-7,TRBD1
CASSLRQGAFYGYTF,TGTGCCAGCAGCCTTCGACAGGGGGCCTTCTATGGCTACACCTTC,.,TRBV9,TRBJ1-2,TRBD1
CASSVQGLNYGYTF,TGTGCCAGCAGCGTTCAGGGACTTAACTATGGCTACACCTTC,few,TRBV9,TRBJ1-2,.
CASSPRTGGNTEAFF,TGTGCCAGCAGCCCGCGGACAGGGGGGAACACTGAAGCTTTCTTT,few,TRBV5-6,TRBJ1-1,TRBD1
CASGLDSLNNEQFF,TGTGCTAGTGGTTTGGACTCTTTGAACAATGAGCAGTTCTTC,.,TRBV12-5,TRBJ2-1,.
CASSFHRVDTEAFF,TGTGCCAGCAGCTTTCACAGGGTAGACACTGAAGCTTTCTTT,.,TRBV2,TRBJ1-1,.
CASSLMGGTEAFF,TGTGCCAGCAGCTTAATGGGGGGCACTGAAGCTTTCTTT,.,TRBV9,TRBJ1-1,.
CASSSGTVSYEQYF,TGTGCCAGCAGCTCGGGGACAGTCTCCTACGAGCAGTACTTC,.,TRBV13,TRBJ2-7,TRBD1
CASRSQGLDNYGYTF,TGTGCCAGCCGGTCACAGGGGTTAGATAACTATGGCTACACCTTC,.,TRBV6-1,TRBJ1-2,TRBD1
CASSQGTVGYNEKLFF,TGTGCCAGCAGCCAAGGGACAGTTGGTTATAATGAAAAACTGTTTTTT,.,TRBV5-4,TRBJ1-4,TRBD1
CASSLGHLRPQHF,TGTGCCAGCAGCCTGGGACACCTGAGGCCCCAGCATTTT,.,TRBV7-6,TRBJ1-5,.
CASSLGRDLNEKLFF,TGTGCCAGCAGCTTAGGACGGGATCTTAATGAAAAACTGTTTTTT,.,TRBV7-9,TRBJ1-4,.
CASSFRDTSYEQYF,TGCGCCAGCAGCTTCCGGGACACCTCCTACGAGCAGTACTTC,.,TRBV5-1,TRBJ2-7,.
CASSARPQLTYNEQFF,TGCGCCAGCAGTGCCAGACCCCAACTAACCTACAATGAGCAGTTCTTC,once,TRBV10-1,TRBJ2-1,.
CASSMGRGTNEKLFF,TGTGCCAGTAGTATGGGCAGGGGGACTAATGAAAAACTGTTTTTT,.,TRBV19,TRBJ1-4,TRBD1